A single TCR beta chain is shown here with its context. Libraries were prepared by immunoSEQ multiplex PCR; TCRdb keeps only in-frame clonotypes and omits some of them. This table holds tens of thousands of clones, about 87% found once. The data originate from a study of OX40 agonist ivuxolimab in advanced cancers. CDR3 length: 15 amino acids. Trimming removed 6 bases from V and 0 bases from J, with 12 bases in between. Germline-derived CDR1 and CDR2 are MDHEN and SYDVKM. The clonotype was recovered from an adult with an advanced solid tumor such as melanoma, head and neck, liver or kidney cancer. The chain joins TRBV28 to TRBJ2-4; tentatively, D is TRBD1 (5 bases). This sample comprised CD4+ or CD8+ T cells sorted from blood, obtained in a trial of the OX40 agonist ivuxolimab. The CDR3 spells CASSRRVIAKNIQYF. CDR3 in DNA: TGTGCCAGCAGCCGCAGGGTGATAGCCAAAAACATTCAGTACTTC.